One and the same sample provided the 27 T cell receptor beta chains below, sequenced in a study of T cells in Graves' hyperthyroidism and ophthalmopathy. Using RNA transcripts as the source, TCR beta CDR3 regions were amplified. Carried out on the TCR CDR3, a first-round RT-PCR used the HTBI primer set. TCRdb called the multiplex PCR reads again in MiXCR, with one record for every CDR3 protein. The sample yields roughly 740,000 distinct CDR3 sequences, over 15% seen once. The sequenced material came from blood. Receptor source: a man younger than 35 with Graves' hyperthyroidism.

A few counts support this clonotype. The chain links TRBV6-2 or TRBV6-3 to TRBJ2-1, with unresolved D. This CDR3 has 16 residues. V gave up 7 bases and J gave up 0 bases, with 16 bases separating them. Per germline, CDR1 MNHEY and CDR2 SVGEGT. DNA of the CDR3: TGTGCCAGCAACCCCTTCCCGCCTAGCTCCTACAATGAGCAGTTCTTC. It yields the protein CASNPFPPSSYNEQFF.

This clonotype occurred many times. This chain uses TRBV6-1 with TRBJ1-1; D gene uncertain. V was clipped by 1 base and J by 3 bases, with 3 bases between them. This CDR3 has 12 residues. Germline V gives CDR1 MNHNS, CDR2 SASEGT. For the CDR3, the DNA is TGTGCCAGCAGTGAAGAGTACACTGAAGCTTTCTTT. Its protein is CASSEEYTEAFF.

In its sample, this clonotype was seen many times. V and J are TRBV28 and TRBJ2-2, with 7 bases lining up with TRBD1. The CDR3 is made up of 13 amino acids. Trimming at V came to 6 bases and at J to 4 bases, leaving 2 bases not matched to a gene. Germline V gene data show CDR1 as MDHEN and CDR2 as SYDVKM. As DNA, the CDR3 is TGTGCCAGCAGACCAGGGGGCACCGGGGAGCTGTTTTTT. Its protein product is CASRPGGTGELFF.

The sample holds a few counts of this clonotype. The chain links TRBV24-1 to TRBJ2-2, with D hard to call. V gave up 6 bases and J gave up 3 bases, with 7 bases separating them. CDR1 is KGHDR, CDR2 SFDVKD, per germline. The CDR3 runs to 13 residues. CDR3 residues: CATSRPYTGELFF. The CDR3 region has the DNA TGTGCCACCAGTCGTCCGTACACCGGGGAGCTGTTTTTT.

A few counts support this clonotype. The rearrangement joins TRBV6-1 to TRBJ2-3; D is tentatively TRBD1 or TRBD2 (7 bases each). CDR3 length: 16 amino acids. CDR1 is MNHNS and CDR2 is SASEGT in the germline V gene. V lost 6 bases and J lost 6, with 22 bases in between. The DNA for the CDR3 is TGTGCCAGCAGGCCACGGAGCGGGACAGCGTCGGATACGCAGTATTTT. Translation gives CASRPRSGTASDTQYF.

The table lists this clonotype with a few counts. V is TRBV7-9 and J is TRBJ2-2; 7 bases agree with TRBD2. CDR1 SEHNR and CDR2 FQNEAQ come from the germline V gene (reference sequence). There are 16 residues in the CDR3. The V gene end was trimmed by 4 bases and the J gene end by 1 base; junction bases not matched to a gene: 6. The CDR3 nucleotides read TGTGCCAGCAGCTGGAAGCCTAGCGGGAACACCGGGGAGCTGTTTTTT. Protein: CASSWKPSGNTGELFF.

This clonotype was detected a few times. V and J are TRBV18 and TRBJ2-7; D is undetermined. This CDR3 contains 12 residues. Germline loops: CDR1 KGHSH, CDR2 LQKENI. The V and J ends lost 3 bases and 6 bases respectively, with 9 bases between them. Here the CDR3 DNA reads TGTGCCAGCTCACCTGGCCGTCTCGAGCAGTACTTC. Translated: CASSPGRLEQYF.

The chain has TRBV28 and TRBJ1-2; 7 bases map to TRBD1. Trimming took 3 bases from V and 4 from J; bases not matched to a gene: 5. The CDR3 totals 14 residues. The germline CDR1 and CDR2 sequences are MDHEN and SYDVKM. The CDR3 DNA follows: TGTGCCAGCAGTTTGACAGGGAACGCCTATGGCTACACCTTC. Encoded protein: CASSLTGNAYGYTF.

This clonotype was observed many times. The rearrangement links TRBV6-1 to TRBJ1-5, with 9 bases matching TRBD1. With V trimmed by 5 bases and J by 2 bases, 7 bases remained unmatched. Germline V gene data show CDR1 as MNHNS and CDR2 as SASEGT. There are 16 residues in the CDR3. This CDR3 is CASSQGTGLRNQPQHF. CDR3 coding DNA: TGTGCCAGCAGTCAGGGGACAGGGCTACGCAATCAGCCCCAGCATTTT.

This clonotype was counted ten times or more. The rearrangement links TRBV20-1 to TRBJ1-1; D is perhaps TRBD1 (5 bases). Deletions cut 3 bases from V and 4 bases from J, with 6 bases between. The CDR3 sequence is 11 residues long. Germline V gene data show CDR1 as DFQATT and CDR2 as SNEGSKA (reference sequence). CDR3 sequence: CSASRATEAFF. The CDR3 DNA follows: TGCAGTGCTAGCAGGGCCACTGAAGCTTTCTTT.

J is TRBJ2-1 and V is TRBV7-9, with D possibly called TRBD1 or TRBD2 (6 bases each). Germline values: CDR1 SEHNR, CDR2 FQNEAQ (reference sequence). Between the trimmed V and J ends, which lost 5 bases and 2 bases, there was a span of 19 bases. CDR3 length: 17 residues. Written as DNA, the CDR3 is TGTGCCAGCAGCCCGACAGGAGGTAGCGGAGCCTACAATGAGCAGTTCTTC. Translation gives CASSPTGGSGAYNEQFF.

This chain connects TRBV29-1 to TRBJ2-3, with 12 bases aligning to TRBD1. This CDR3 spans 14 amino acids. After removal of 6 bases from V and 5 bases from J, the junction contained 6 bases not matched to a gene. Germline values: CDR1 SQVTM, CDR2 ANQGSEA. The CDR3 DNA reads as TGCAGCGTGAGGGACAGGGGGCTTTTAGATACGCAGTATTTT. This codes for CSVRDRGLLDTQYF.

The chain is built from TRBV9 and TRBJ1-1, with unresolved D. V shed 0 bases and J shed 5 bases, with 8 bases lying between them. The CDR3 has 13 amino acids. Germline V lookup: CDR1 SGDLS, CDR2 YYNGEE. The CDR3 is CASSVGGDTEAFF. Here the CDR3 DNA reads TGTGCCAGCAGCGTAGGAGGAGATACTGAAGCTTTCTTT.

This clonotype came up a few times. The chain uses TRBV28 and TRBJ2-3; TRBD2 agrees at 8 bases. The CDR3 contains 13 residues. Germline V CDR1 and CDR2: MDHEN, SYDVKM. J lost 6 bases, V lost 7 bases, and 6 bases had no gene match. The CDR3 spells CASTAGVFDTQYF. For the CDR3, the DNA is TGTGCCAGCACAGCGGGAGTTTTCGATACGCAGTATTTT. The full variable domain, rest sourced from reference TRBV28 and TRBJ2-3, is DVKVTQSSRYLVKRTGEKVFLECVQDMDHENMFWYRQDPGLGLRLIYFSYDVKMKEKGDIPEGYSVSREKKERFSLILESASTNQTSMYLCASTAGVFDTQYFGPGTRLTVL.

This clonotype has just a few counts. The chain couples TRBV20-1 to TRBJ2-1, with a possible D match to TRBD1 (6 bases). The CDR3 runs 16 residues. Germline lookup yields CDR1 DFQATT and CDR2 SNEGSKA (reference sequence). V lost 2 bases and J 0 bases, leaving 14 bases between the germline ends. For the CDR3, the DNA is TGCAGTGCTAGATCCGACAGGATGAGCTCCTACAATGAGCAGTTCTTC. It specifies CSARSDRMSSYNEQFF.

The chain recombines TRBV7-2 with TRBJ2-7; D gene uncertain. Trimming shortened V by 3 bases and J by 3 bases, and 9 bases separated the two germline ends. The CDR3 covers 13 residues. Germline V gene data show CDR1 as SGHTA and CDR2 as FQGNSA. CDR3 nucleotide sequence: TGTGCCAGCAGCTTTTCCCTATACTACGAGCAGTACTTC. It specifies CASSFSLYYEQYF.

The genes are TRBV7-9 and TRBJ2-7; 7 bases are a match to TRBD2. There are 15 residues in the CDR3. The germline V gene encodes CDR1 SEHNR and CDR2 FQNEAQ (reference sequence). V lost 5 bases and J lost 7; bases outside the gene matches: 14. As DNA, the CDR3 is TGTGCCAGCAGCCCCAGAAGCGGGGAGGGTCGGGAGCAGTACTTC. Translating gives CASSPRSGEGREQYF.

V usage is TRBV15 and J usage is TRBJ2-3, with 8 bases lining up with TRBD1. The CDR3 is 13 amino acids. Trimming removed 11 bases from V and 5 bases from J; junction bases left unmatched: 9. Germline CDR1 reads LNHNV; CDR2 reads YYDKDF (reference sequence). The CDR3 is CAATGGVRDTQYF. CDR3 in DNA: TGTGCCGCCACAGGGGGAGTTAGAGATACGCAGTATTTT.

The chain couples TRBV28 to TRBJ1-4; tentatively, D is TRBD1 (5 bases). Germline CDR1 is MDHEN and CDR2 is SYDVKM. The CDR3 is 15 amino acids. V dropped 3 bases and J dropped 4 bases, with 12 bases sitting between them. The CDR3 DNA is TGTGCCAGCAGTTTTACGGGCAGGGATAATGAAAAACTGTTTTTT. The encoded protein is CASSFTGRDNEKLFF.

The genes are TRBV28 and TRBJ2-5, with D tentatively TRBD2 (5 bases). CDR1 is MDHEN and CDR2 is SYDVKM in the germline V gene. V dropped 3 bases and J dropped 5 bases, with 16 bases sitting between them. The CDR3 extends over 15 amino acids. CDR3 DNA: TGTGCCAGCAGTTTCCGGGTCCCCGGAGGTGAGACCCAGTACTTC. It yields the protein CASSFRVPGGETQYF.

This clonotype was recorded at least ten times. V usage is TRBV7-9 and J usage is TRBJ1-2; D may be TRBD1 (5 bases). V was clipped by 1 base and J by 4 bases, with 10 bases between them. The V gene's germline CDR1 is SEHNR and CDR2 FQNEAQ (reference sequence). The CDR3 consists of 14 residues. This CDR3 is CASSLGGGSYGYTF. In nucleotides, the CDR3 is TGTGCCAGCAGCTTAGGCGGGGGGAGCTATGGCTACACCTTC.

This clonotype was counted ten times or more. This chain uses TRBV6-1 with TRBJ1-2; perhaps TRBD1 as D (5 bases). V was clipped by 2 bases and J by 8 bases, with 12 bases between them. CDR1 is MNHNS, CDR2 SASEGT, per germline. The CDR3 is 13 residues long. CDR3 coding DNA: TGTGCCAGCAGTGAACCTCCAGGGAGCGGCTACACCTTC. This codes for CASSEPPGSGYTF.

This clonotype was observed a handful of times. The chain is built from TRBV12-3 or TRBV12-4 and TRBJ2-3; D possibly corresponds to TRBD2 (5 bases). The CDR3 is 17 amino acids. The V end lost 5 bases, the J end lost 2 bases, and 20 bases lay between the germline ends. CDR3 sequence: CASSPPRDQWPTDTQYF. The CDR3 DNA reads TGTGCCAGCAGTCCCCCCCGGGATCAATGGCCCACAGATACGCAGTATTTT.

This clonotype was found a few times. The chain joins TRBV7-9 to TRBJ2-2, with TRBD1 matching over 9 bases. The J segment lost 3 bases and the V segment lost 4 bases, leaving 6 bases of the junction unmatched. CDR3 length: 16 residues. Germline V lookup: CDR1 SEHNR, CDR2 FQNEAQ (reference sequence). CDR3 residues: CASSWGQGRDTGELFF. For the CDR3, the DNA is TGTGCCAGCAGCTGGGGACAGGGTCGGGACACCGGGGAGCTGTTTTTT.

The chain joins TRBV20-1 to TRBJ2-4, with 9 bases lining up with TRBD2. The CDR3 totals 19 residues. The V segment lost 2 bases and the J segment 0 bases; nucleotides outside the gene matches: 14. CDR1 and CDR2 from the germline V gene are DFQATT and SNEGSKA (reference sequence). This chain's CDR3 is CSARLPSGTSTPAKNIQYF. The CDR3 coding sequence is TGCAGTGCTAGACTACCGAGCGGGACTAGCACCCCAGCCAAAAACATTCAGTACTTC.

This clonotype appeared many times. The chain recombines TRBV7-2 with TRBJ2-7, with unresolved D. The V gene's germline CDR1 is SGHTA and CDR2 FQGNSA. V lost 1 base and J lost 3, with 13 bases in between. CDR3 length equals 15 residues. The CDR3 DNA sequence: TGTGCCAGCAGCTTAGAGACAACACTTCTCTACGAGCAGTACTTC. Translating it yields CASSLETTLLYEQYF.

The CDR3 nucleotides are TGTGCCAGCAGTTTCTCGATGGTGGCGGACTATAATTCACCCCTCCACTTT. This sequence encodes CASSFSMVADYNSPLHF. This chain connects TRBV27 to TRBJ1-6, with D uncertain. Trimming removed 3 bases at V and 3 bases at J, with 15 bases between. The CDR3 sequence is 17 residues long. Germline values: CDR1 MNHEY, CDR2 SMNVEV (reference sequence).